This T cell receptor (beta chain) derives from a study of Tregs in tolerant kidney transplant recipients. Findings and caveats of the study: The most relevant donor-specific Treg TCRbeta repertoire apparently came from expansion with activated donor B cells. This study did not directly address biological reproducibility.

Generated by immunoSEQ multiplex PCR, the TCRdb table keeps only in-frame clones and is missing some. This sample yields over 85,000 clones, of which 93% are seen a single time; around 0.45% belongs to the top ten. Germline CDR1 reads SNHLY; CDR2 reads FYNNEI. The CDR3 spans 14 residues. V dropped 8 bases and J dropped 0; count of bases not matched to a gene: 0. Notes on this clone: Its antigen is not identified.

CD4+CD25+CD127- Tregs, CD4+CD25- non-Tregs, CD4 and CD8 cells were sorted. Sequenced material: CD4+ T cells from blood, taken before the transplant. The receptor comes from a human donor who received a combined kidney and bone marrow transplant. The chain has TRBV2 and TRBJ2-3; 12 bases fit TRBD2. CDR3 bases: TGTGCCAGCGGACTAGCGGGGAGCACAGATACGCAGTATTTT. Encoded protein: CASGLAGSTDTQYF. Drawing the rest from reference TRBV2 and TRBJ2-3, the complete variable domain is EPEVTQTPSHQVTQMGQEVILRCVPISNHLYFYWYRQILGQKVEFLVSFYNNEISEKSEIFDDQFSVERPDGSNFTLKIRSTKLEDSAMYFCASGLAGSTDTQYFGPGTRLTVL.